This T cell receptor (beta chain) was observed in a study of early T cells in non-severe SARS-CoV-2 infection. The CDR3 has 15 residues. In germline, CDR1 is MNHNS, CDR2 SASEGT. J gave up 3 bases and V 8 bases, and 10 bases lay outside the gene matches. The table lists this clonotype with a few counts. The antigen remains unidentified. Individual cDNA molecules each received unique molecular identifiers attached to them. TCRdb passed the 5' RACE reads through MiXCR, listing each CDR3 protein once. The repertoire includes tens of thousands of distinct CDR3 sequences, about 12% of them detected once, and roughly 4% sits in the top ten. Study-level points and caveats: VDJdb matching, biased toward anti-spike CD8 responses, missed private and CD4 specificities.

This TCR was recovered from an adult who was a healthcare worker with PCR-confirmed SARS-CoV-2 infection or an uninfected control (not recorded which). The chain couples TRBV6-1 to TRBJ2-3; 8 nucleotides match TRBD1. The sequenced sample was whole blood. The CDR3 region is CASVPDRASTDTQYF. DNA for the CDR3: TGTGCCAGCGTGCCGGACAGGGCCTCGACAGATACGCAGTATTTT.